This is a list of T cell receptor beta chains from one sample in a study of T-cell reconstitution after alpha-beta-depleted transplantation in children. MiXCR, run by TCRdb on the PCR reads, gives a single entry per CDR3 protein. The top ten hold 28% of the sample, which has about 980,000 distinct CDR3 sequences, about 31% seen once. The starting material was PBMCs, mostly from graft donor cells, obtained 360 days after TCRalphabeta/CD19-depleted stem cell transplant. The receptors come from a boy younger than two who had a stem cell transplant for SCID, so the T cells may come from the graft donor. Both conserved end residues are part of each CDR3. The D gene is left open where the match is weak. For some rows the clone size is stated as once, few or many, or as a class when expanded; others skip it.

-,-,TRBJ2-7,TRBV6-1,CASSKRQKNKYEQYF,TGTGCCAGCAGTAAGAGACAGAAGAATAAGTACGAGCAGTACTTC
few,-,TRBJ2-1,TRBV20-1,CSARDRTTYNEQFF,TGCAGTGCTAGAGACAGGACTACATACAATGAGCAGTTCTTC
-,TRBD1,TRBJ2-3,TRBV27,CASSPTWTGVDTQYF,TGTGCCAGCAGTCCCACCTGGACAGGGGTCGATACGCAGTATTTT
few,-,TRBJ2-7,TRBV6-2/TRBV6-3,CASSYTYPYQQYF,TGTGCCAGCAGTTATACCTACCCCTACCAGCAGTACTTC
few,-,TRBJ2-5,TRBV12-3/TRBV12-4,CASSPLSTGSQETQYF,TGTGCCAGCAGTCCTCTCAGTACAGGGAGCCAAGAGACCCAGTACTTC
few,TRBD2,TRBJ2-3,TRBV7-2,CASSFRAGGHTDTQYF,TGTGCCAGCAGCTTCCGAGCGGGGGGCCACACAGATACGCAGTATTTT
few,-,TRBJ2-3,TRBV25-1,CASSEVGGVDTQYF,TGTGCCAGCAGTGAGGTTGGGGGCGTAGATACGCAGTATTTT
few,-,TRBJ2-3,TRBV4-3,CASSQALRGGRYADTQYF,TGCGCCAGCAGCCAAGCCCTCAGGGGGGGGAGGTACGCAGATACGCAGTATTTT
-,-,TRBJ1-1,TRBV27,CASSSGVGRDTEAFF,TGTGCCAGCAGTTCGGGGGTGGGGCGGGACACTGAAGCTTTCTTT
-,TRBD2,TRBJ2-1,TRBV6-5,CASSYLPSGGASEQFF,TGTGCCAGCAGTTACTTACCTAGCGGGGGGGCCAGTGAGCAGTTCTTC
-,-,TRBJ1-1,TRBV3-1,CASSQTLPGSTEAFF,TGTGCCAGCAGCCAAACCCTGCCCGGGAGCACTGAAGCTTTCTTT
-,-,TRBJ2-2,TRBV20-1,CSAHLVSGELFF,TGCAGTGCACATCTAGTATCCGGGGAGCTGTTTTTT
once,-,TRBJ2-7,TRBV28,CASSRRGMSSYEQYF,TGTGCCAGCAGTAGGCGGGGAATGAGCTCCTACGAGCAGTACTTC
-,-,TRBJ2-1,TRBV20-1,CSATLGPLAGEQFF,TGCAGTGCCACCCTGGGGCCCCTGGCCGGAGAGCAGTTCTTC
-,-,TRBJ2-3,TRBV9,CASSWRGDTDTQYF,TGTGCCAGCAGTTGGCGGGGAGACACAGATACGCAGTATTTT
-,TRBD2,TRBJ2-7,TRBV4-1,CASSQGSGAYEQYF,TGCGCCAGCAGCCAAGGTAGCGGGGCCTACGAGCAGTACTTC
-,TRBD2,TRBJ2-5,TRBV20-1,CSAVAGGEETQYF,TGCAGTGCCGTAGCGGGGGGGGAAGAGACCCAGTACTTC
few,-,TRBJ2-7,TRBV29-1,CSVEDTRNFSYEQYF,TGCAGCGTTGAAGACACCAGAAATTTCTCCTACGAGCAGTACTTC
many,-,TRBJ2-5,TRBV20-1,CSARDLGWSQGTQYF,TGCAGTGCTAGAGATCTTGGCTGGTCCCAAGGGACCCAGTACTTC
few,-,TRBJ2-4,TRBV20-1,CSARNNRKNIQYF,TGCAGTGCTAGAAATAACAGGAAAAACATTCAGTACTTC
-,TRBD2,TRBJ2-7,TRBV10-3,CAISGTSTYEQYF,TGTGCCATCAGTGGGACTAGTACCTACGAGCAGTACTTC
few,-,TRBJ1-1,TRBV12-3/TRBV12-4,CASTPSRVANTEAFF,TGTGCCAGCACCCCATCGAGGGTCGCGAACACTGAAGCTTTCTTT
few,TRBD2,TRBJ2-1,TRBV7-3,CASSLTGISGGPRNEQFF,TGTGCCAGCAGCTTAACGGGAATTAGCGGGGGGCCAAGGAATGAGCAGTTCTTC
-,-,TRBJ2-5,TRBV20-1,CSARMPGGPETQYF,TGCAGTGCTAGAATGCCAGGCGGACCGGAGACCCAGTACTTC
-,TRBD2,TRBJ2-2,TRBV11-1,CASSSRLAGGSNTGELFF,TGTGCCAGCAGCTCGAGACTAGCGGGGGGCTCGAACACCGGGGAGCTGTTTTTT
-,-,TRBJ2-7,TRBV20-1,CSARGGSGRYEQYF,TGCAGTGCCAGAGGAGGGTCAGGGCGCTACGAGCAGTACTTC
-,-,TRBJ1-5,TRBV11-1,CASSLERRLQGLNQPQHF,TGTGCCAGCAGCTTAGAGAGGCGACTACAGGGCCTCAATCAGCCCCAGCATTTT
-,-,TRBJ2-5,TRBV7-2,CASRGPGRETQYF,TGTGCCAGCAGGGGGCCGGGGAGAGAGACCCAGTACTTC
-,-,TRBJ1-2,TRBV20-1,CSAASSRAPGAYGYTF,TGCAGTGCTGCGTCTTCCCGAGCCCCTGGGGCCTATGGCTACACCTTC
-,-,TRBJ2-1,TRBV6-2/TRBV6-3,CASSYSSMVGIYNEQFF,TGTGCCAGCAGTTACTCGAGCATGGTCGGGATCTACAATGAGCAGTTCTTC
-,-,TRBJ2-7,TRBV20-1,CSARPGVGSEQYF,TGCAGTGCTAGGCCCGGGGTGGGAAGCGAGCAGTACTTC
-,TRBD2,TRBJ2-1,TRBV5-8,CASSLPERLAGRNEQFF,TGTGCCAGCAGCTTGCCGGAGAGGCTAGCGGGGAGGAATGAGCAGTTCTTC
few,TRBD1,TRBJ2-7,TRBV5-1,CASSGTGVNEQYF,TGCGCCAGCAGCGGGACAGGGGTCAACGAGCAGTACTTC
many,-,TRBJ2-1,TRBV28,CASSSSSGGAVYNEQFF,TGTGCCAGCAGCTCTTCCTCTGGGGGGGCGGTCTACAATGAGCAGTTCTTC
-,-,TRBJ2-2,TRBV6-5,CASSSYSFSNTGELFF,TGTGCCAGCAGTTCCTACAGCTTTTCGAACACCGGGGAGCTGTTTTTT
-,-,TRBJ1-5,TRBV3-1,CASSQASDQPQHF,TGTGCCAGCAGCCAAGCGAGCGATCAGCCCCAGCATTTT
-,TRBD2,TRBJ2-1,TRBV5-1,CASSLGAGGPDEQFF,TGCGCCAGCAGCTTGGGAGCGGGGGGGCCCGATGAGCAGTTCTTC
-,-,TRBJ2-5,TRBV29-1,CSVRLFAGGETQYF,TGCAGCGTCCGGCTATTTGCTGGGGGAGAGACCCAGTACTTC
-,-,TRBJ2-3,TRBV12-3/TRBV12-4,CASSPQLTSTDTQYF,TGTGCCAGCAGTCCCCAACTCACGAGCACAGATACGCAGTATTTT
few,-,TRBJ2-5,TRBV7-3,CASSLTGNQETQYF,TGTGCCAGCAGCTTAACAGGGAACCAAGAGACCCAGTACTTC
few,-,TRBJ1-1,TRBV4-2,CASSQDLGGNTEAFF,TGTGCCAGCAGCCAAGATCTAGGGGGGAACACTGAAGCTTTCTTT
-,TRBD1,TRBJ2-3,TRBV2,CASSRNLLRPQGGTDTQYF,TGTGCCAGCAGTCGAAACCTTTTAAGACCCCAGGGGGGCACAGATACGCAGTATTTT
few,TRBD1,TRBJ2-2,TRBV4-1,CATTNRGNTGELFF,TGCGCCACCACTAACAGGGGGAACACCGGGGAGCTGTTTTTT
few,TRBD1,TRBJ2-2,TRBV6-1,CASNRDRGLTGELFF,TGTGCCAGCAATCGGGACAGGGGGCTCACCGGGGAGCTGTTTTTT
few,TRBD1,TRBJ2-7,TRBV4-2,CASSQQGRPQGALNYEQYF,TGTGCCAGCAGCCAACAAGGACGCCCACAGGGGGCGCTTAACTACGAGCAGTACTTC